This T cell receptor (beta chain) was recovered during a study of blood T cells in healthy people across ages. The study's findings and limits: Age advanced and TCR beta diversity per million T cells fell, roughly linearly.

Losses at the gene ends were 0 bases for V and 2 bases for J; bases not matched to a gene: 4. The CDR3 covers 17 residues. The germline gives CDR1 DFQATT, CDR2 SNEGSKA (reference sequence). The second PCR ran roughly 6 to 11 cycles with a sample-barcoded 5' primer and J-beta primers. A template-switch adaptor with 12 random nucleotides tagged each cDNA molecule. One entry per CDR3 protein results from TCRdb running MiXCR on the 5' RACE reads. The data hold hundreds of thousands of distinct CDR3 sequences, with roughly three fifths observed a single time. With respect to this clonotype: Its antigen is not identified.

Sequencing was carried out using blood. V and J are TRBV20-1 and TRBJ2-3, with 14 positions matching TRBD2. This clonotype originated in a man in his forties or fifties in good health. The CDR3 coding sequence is TGCAGTGCTAGAGACGGGACTAGCGGGAGTCACACAGATACGCAGTATTTT. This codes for CSARDGTSGSHTDTQYF.